The 17 T cell receptor beta chains given below trace back to one sample, sequenced in a study of naive and memory T cell subsets. Two oligonucleotides, mixed equimolar, formed the beta constant-region primer covering TRBC1 and TRBC2. The ligated cDNA underwent four PCR rounds using SP2 and nested alpha and beta constant-region primers. TCRdb reanalysed the UMI-ligation and nested PCR reads using MiXCR and keeps one entry per CDR3 protein. The sample yields some 80,000 distinct CDR3 sequences, approximately 9.2% seen once. Sample: naive CD8+ T cells from blood. These receptors were taken from a human donor in good health.

In this sample, this clonotype turned up a few times. The chain couples TRBV6-6 to TRBJ1-5; 12 bases fit TRBD1. V was clipped by 2 bases and J by 1 base; unmatched bases: 12. The CDR3 is made up of 20 amino acids. The germline gives CDR1 MNHNY, CDR2 SVGAGI (reference sequence). This CDR3 is CASSYNPGTGGLRSNQPQHF. The DNA for the CDR3 is TGTGCCAGCAGTTACAATCCCGGGACAGGGGGCTTACGGAGCAATCAGCCCCAGCATTTT.

In this sample, this clonotype turned up a few times. V gene TRBV6-6 combines with J gene TRBJ2-5; D is unresolved. This CDR3 is built from 14 residues. V dropped 6 bases and J dropped 4 bases, with 15 bases sitting between them. The germline gives CDR1 MNHNY, CDR2 SVGAGI (reference sequence). The CDR3 spells CASSPRSLGETQYF. The CDR3 DNA is TGTGCCAGCAGCCCCAGGAGTTTGGGAGAGACCCAGTACTTC.

This clonotype came up many times. This chain connects TRBV10-3 to TRBJ2-7; TRBD1 is a possible D gene (6 bases). This CDR3 is 14 amino acids long. Trimming left V 8 bases short and J 0 bases short, with 14 bases between. Germline V gene data show CDR1 as ENHRY and CDR2 as SYGVKD. DNA of the CDR3: TGTGCCATCGCAGCTTGGACAGCCTCCTACGAGCAGTACTTC. Its translation: CAIAAWTASYEQYF.

The V and J genes are TRBV14 and TRBJ1-2, with 8 bases aligning to TRBD1. The CDR3 has 16 residues. The germline V gene encodes CDR1 SGHDN and CDR2 FVKESK. J gave up 6 bases and V 4 bases, and 13 bases lay outside the gene matches. CDR3 DNA: TGTGCCAGCAGCCTATACCCGACAGGGGAAAAGGATGGCTACACCTTC. It yields the protein CASSLYPTGEKDGYTF.

The chain combines TRBV20-1 with TRBJ2-7; maybe TRBD1 (5 bases). Trimming left V 5 bases short and J 6 bases short, with 17 bases between. CDR1 is DFQATT and CDR2 is SNEGSKA in the germline V gene (reference sequence). This CDR3 spans 13 amino acids. The CDR3 bases are TGCAGTGCTCATTCAGGGTGGGTCAGCGAGCAGTACTTC. It codes for CSAHSGWVSEQYF.

The chain employs TRBV6-5 and TRBJ2-3; D is unclear. CDR3 length: 14 amino acids. Deletions cut 2 bases from V and 0 bases from J, with 6 bases between. Germline lookup yields CDR1 MNHEY and CDR2 SVGAGI. The CDR3 is CASSYTGSTDTQYF. The DNA for the CDR3 is TGTGCCAGCAGTTACACCGGTAGCACAGATACGCAGTATTTT.

This clonotype was found once. This chain links TRBV7-8 with TRBJ2-2, with D maybe TRBD2 (5 bases). V dropped 1 base and J dropped 4 bases, with 19 bases sitting between them. The CDR3 loop spans 18 amino acids. Germline lookup yields CDR1 SGHVS and CDR2 FQNEAQ. The CDR3 sequence is CASSLELLVLRTTGELFF. The CDR3, as DNA: TGTGCCAGCAGCTTAGAGTTACTAGTTTTGCGGACCACCGGGGAGCTGTTTTTT.

This clonotype was detected only a few times. The V gene is TRBV7-9, the J gene TRBJ1-1; 7 bases are shared with TRBD1. V was clipped by 5 bases and J by 5 bases; unmatched bases: 8. This CDR3 spans 14 amino acids. From germline, CDR1 is SEHNR and CDR2 FQNEAQ (reference sequence). The CDR3 here is CASSPHEGATEAFF. The CDR3, as DNA: TGTGCCAGCAGCCCGCATGAGGGGGCGACTGAAGCTTTCTTT. Variable domain in full (rest from reference TRBV7-9 and TRBJ1-1): DTGVSQNPRHKITKRGQNVTFRCDPISEHNRLYWYRQTLGQGPEFLTYFQNEAQLEKSRLLSDRFSAERPKGSFSTLEIQRTEQGDSAMYLCASSPHEGATEAFFGQGTRLTVV.

V and J are TRBV13 and TRBJ2-5, with TRBD1 as a possible D gene (5 bases). This CDR3 has 15 residues. The germline V gene has CDR1 PRHDT and CDR2 FYEKMQ (reference sequence). Trimming shortened V by 4 bases and J by 7 bases, and 19 bases separated the two germline ends. In DNA form, the CDR3 reads TGTGCCAGCAGCTCTCTAGGGGCCCCTATGGGGACCCAGTACTTC. Protein product: CASSSLGAPMGTQYF.

This clonotype occurred many times. This chain connects TRBV12-3 or TRBV12-4 to TRBJ2-2; D uncertain. The CDR3 is made up of 12 amino acids. V lost 3 bases and J lost 6, with 5 bases in between. The CDR3 DNA reads as TGTGCCAGCAGTTTCCCGCCCGGGGAGCTGTTTTTT. This encodes CASSFPPGELFF.

This clonotype appeared many times. V and J are TRBV28 and TRBJ1-1, with TRBD1 as a possible D gene (5 bases). Germline CDR1 is MDHEN and CDR2 is SYDVKM. The CDR3 covers 15 residues. With 2 bases removed from V and 1 base from J, the gap between germline ends came to 11 bases. The CDR3 loop is CASSLLDRPNTEAFF. The CDR3 DNA sequence: TGTGCCAGCAGTTTACTTGACAGACCGAACACTGAAGCTTTCTTT.

This clonotype was observed many times. The chain carries TRBV11-2 and TRBJ2-2; 8 bases match TRBD1. The V gene's germline CDR1 is SGHAT and CDR2 FQNNGV. The CDR3 covers 15 residues. V trimming: 6 bases; J trimming: 4 bases; junction bases outside the gene matches: 7. The CDR3 DNA sequence: TGTGCCAGCAGTTACGGACAGGGCGGCACCGGGGAGCTGTTTTTT. It translates to CASSYGQGGTGELFF.

The sample holds a few counts of this clonotype. The rearrangement uses TRBV7-8 and TRBJ2-1; 10 nucleotides agree with TRBD2. The germline CDR1 and CDR2 sequences are SGHVS and FQNEAQ. This CDR3 is built from 16 residues. J lost 4 bases, V lost 4 bases, and 7 bases had no gene match. The CDR3 DNA reads as TGTGCCAGCAGCTCGCATTCTAGCGGGAGTTACAATGAGCAGTTCTTC. Translation: CASSSHSSGSYNEQFF.

This clonotype was observed many times. The gene calls are TRBV27 and TRBJ2-5; D not resolved. CDR3 length equals 12 residues. In germline, CDR1 is MNHEY, CDR2 SMNVEV (reference sequence). The V end was cut by 4 bases, the J end by 5 bases, with 8 bases between. CDR3 in DNA: TGTGCCAGCAGTTCCCTCCGGGAGACCCAGTACTTC. Translating it yields CASSSLRETQYF.

On this clonotype: A read error may explain this, as a much larger clone is one base away. The CDR3 DNA follows: TGCAGTGCTGTCAGCTTATCGTCTAGCGGGAGTTGGGAGGAGACCCAGTACTTC. Its translation: CSAVSLSSSGSWEETQYF. The V and J genes are TRBV20-1 and TRBJ2-5, with TRBD2 matching 10 bases. This CDR3 comprises 18 residues. The J segment lost 5 bases and the V segment lost 5 bases, leaving 20 bases of the junction unmatched. Germline V gene sequence: CDR1 DFQATT, CDR2 SNEGSKA (reference sequence).

The V call is TRBV25-1, the J call TRBJ2-7; D call uncertain. This CDR3 has 10 amino acids. Trimming shortened V by 8 bases and J by 3 bases, and 5 bases separated the two germline ends. Looked up from germline, CDR1 is MGHDK and CDR2 is SYGVNS. This CDR3 is CASGYYEQYF. CDR3 nucleotides: TGTGCCAGCGGATACTACGAGCAGTACTTC.

In its sample, this clonotype was seen many times. V and J are TRBV9 and TRBJ1-3; TRBD1 is a possible D gene (6 bases). CDR3 length: 18 amino acids. The V end lost 0 bases, the J end lost 0 bases, and 16 bases lay between the germline ends. The germline gives CDR1 SGDLS, CDR2 YYNGEE. The CDR3 is CASSVDVPQGNSGNTIYF. CDR3 bases: TGTGCCAGCAGCGTAGATGTGCCTCAGGGGAACTCTGGAAACACCATATATTTT.